This TCR beta chain came from a study of blood T cell repertoires in COVID-19. Germline CDR1 is SGHRS and CDR2 is YFSETQ. The V end lost 4 bases, the J end lost 0 bases, and 10 bases lay between the germline ends. This CDR3 spans 14 amino acids. Original processing notes: Estimation of nucleated cell counts relied on the amplification of reference gene primers. Assay: immunoSEQ multiplex PCR; the TCRdb copy retains only in-frame clones and omits some. V, J and clone size were drawn from that table, and D and trimming were deduced from the DNA. The table includes fewer than 250,000 clones, around four fifths detected once.

The chain employs TRBV5-1 and TRBJ2-5, with D maybe TRBD2 (6 bases). Sequenced: peripheral blood. This sequence originates from a woman in her fifties or sixties with active or convalescent COVID-19. DNA of the CDR3: TGCGCCAGCAGCCCCGGGACTTACCAAGAGACCCAGTACTTC. Its protein is CASSPGTYQETQYF.